This entry lists 6 T cell receptor beta chains sequenced from one sample in a study of CD8+CD57+ T cells in acquired aplastic anemia. TCR beta VDJ and CDR3 profiling used genomic DNA as template. TCRdb reprocessed the reads via MiXCR and lists one record per CDR3 protein. The sample carries some 280,000 distinct CDR3 sequences, 55% to 65% recorded once. Sequenced: sorted CD4+, CD8+, or CD8+CD57+ T cells (not recorded which) from PBMCs. Source of these receptors: a human donor with severe aplastic anemia or a healthy control (not recorded which).

The V call is TRBV15, the J call TRBJ2-7; 11 bases agree with TRBD1. CDR1 is LNHNV, CDR2 YYDKDF, per germline (reference sequence). V shed 5 bases and J 2 bases; nucleotides not matched to a gene: 14. The CDR3 runs to 18 residues. CDR3 DNA: TGTGCCACCAGCGGAGTCTCTTACCGGGACAGGGGGACCTACGAGCAGTACTTC. It codes for CATSGVSYRDRGTYEQYF.

The V call is TRBV5-5, the J call TRBJ2-3, with unresolved D. V lost 4 bases to trimming and J lost 0 bases, with 12 bases between them. Germline assignment: CDR1 SGHKS and CDR2 YYEKEE (reference sequence). The CDR3 runs to 15 residues. In DNA, the CDR3 is TGTGCCAGCAGCCCAACCGGACGGAGCACAGATACGCAGTATTTT. Translated: CASSPTGRSTDTQYF.

CDR3 sequence (DNA): TGCAGTGCTGACCCAATACAGGGAGTTGGTGAAAAACTGTTTTTT. This gives the protein CSADPIQGVGEKLFF. This chain joins TRBV20-1 and TRBJ1-4; possible D gene TRBD1, 6 bases. The germline CDR1 and CDR2 sequences are DFQATT and SNEGSKA (reference sequence). The CDR3 contains 15 residues. V lost 5 bases, J lost 7 bases, and 20 bases lay in between.

This clonotype was observed many times. This chain uses TRBV9 with TRBJ1-5, with 7 bases identical to TRBD1. Germline V gene sequence: CDR1 SGDLS, CDR2 YYNGEE. The CDR3 spans 16 residues. The junction had 5 bases not matched to a gene; V was cut back by 2 bases and J by 0 bases. The CDR3 loop is CASSVGTDYSNQPQHF. For the CDR3, the DNA is TGTGCCAGCAGCGTGGGGACAGACTATAGCAATCAGCCCCAGCATTTT.

The chain joins TRBV9 to TRBJ2-5, with 8 positions matching TRBD2. Germline CDR1 and CDR2: SGDLS and YYNGEE. V trimming: 0 bases; J trimming: 1 base; junction bases outside the gene matches: 2. The CDR3 covers 15 residues. CDR3 in DNA: TGTGCCAGCAGCGTAGGAGCGGGGGTCCAAGAGACCCAGTACTTC. Its translation is CASSVGAGVQETQYF. Full variable domain (outside the CDR3, taken from reference TRBV9 and TRBJ2-5): DSGVTQTPKHLITATGQRVTLRCSPRSGDLSVYWYQQSLDQGLQFLIQYYNGEERAKGNILERFSAQQFPDLHSELNLSSLELGDSALYFCASSVGAGVQETQYFGPGTRLLVL.

This clonotype was picked up many times. The V gene is TRBV30, the J gene TRBJ1-2; TRBD1 matches 10 bases. The V gene end was trimmed by 1 base and the J gene end by 8 bases; junction bases not matched to a gene: 10. Germline V gives CDR1 GTSNPN, CDR2 SVGIG (reference sequence). This CDR3 contains 15 residues. For the CDR3, the DNA is TGTGCCTGGAGTGCAGGACAGGGGGAAATCGGGGGCTACACCTTC. It encodes CAWSAGQGEIGGYTF.